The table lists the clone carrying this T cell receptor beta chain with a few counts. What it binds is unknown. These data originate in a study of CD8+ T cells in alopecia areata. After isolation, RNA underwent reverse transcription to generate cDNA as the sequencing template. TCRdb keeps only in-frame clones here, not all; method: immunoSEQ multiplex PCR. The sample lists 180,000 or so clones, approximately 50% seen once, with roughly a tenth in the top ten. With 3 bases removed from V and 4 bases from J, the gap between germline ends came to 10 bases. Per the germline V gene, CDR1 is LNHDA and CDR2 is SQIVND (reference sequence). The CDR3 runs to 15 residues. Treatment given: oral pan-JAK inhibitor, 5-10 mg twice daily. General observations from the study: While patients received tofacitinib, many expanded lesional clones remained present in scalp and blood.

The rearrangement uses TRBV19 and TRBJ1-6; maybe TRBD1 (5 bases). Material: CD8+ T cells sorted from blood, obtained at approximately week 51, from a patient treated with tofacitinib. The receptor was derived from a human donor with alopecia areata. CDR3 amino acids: CASSISGPYNSPLHF. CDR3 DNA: TGTGCCAGTAGTATTTCGGGACCGTATAATTCACCCCTCCACTTT.